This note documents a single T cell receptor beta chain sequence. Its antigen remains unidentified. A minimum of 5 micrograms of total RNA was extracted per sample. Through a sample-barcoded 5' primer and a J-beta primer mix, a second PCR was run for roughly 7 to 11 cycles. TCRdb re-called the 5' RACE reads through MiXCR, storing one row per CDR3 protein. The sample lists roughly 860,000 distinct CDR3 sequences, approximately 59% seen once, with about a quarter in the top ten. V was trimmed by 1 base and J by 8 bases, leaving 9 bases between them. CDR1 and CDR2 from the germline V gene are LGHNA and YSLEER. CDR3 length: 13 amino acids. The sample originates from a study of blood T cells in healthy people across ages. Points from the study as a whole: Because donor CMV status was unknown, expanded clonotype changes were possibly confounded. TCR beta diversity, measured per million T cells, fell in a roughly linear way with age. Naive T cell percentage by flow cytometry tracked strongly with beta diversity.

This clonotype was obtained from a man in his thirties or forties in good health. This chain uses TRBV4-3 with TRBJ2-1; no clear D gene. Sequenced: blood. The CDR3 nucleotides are TGCGCCAGCAGCCAAGGTCTAATCCATGAGCAGTTCTTC. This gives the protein CASSQGLIHEQFF.